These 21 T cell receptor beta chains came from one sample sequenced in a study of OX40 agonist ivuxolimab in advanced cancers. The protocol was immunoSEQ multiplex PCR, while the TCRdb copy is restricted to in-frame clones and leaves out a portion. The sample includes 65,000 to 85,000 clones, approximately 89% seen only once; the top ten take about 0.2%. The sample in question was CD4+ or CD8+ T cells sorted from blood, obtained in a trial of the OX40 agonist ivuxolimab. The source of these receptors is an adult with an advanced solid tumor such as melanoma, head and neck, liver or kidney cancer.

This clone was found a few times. The CDR3 protein is CASKPSPKETQYF. The DNA for the CDR3 is TGTGCCAGCAAGCCTAGCCCCAAAGAGACCCAGTACTTC. The rearrangement joins TRBV6-1 to TRBJ2-5; maybe TRBD2 (5 bases). Deletions cut 7 bases from V and 3 bases from J, with 12 bases between. The CDR3 is made up of 13 amino acids. Germline CDR1 reads MNHNS; CDR2 reads SASEGT.

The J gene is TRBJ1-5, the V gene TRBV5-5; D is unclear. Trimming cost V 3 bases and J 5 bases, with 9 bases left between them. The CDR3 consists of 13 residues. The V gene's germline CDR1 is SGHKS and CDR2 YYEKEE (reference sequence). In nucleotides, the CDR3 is TGTGCCAGCAGCTCCGAGCGGGATCAGCCCCAGCATTTT. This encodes CASSSERDQPQHF. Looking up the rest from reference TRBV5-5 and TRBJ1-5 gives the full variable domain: DAGVTQSPTHLIKTRGQQVTLRCSPISGHKSVSWYQQVLGQGPQFIFQYYEKEERGRGNFPDRFSARQFPNYSSELNVNALLLGDSALYLCASSSERDQPQHFGDGTRLSIL.

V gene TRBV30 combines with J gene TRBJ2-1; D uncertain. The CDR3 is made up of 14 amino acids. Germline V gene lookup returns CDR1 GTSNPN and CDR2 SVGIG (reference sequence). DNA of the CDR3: TGTGTCTGCGCAGACCCGAGCTCCTACAATGAGCAGTTCTTC. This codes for CVCADPSSYNEQFF.

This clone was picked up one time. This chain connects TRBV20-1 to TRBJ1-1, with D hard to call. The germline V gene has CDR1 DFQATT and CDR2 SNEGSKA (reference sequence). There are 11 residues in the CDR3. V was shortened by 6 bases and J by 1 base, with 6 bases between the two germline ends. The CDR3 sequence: CSAVGNTEAFF. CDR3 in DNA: TGCAGTGCAGTAGGGAACACTGAAGCTTTCTTT.

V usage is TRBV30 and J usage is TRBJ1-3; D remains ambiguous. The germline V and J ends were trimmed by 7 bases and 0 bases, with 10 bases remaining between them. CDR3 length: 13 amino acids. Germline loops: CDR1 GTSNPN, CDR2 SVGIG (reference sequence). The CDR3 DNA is TGTGCCTTCGACCAGCGCTCTGGAAACACCATATATTTT. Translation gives CAFDQRSGNTIYF.

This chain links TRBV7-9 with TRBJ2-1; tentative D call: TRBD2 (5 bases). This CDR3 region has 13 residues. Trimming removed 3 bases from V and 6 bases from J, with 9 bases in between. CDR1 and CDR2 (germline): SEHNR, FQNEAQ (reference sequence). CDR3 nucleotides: TGTGCCAGCAGCTTCGGGATTGGCAATGAGCAGTTCTTC. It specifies CASSFGIGNEQFF.

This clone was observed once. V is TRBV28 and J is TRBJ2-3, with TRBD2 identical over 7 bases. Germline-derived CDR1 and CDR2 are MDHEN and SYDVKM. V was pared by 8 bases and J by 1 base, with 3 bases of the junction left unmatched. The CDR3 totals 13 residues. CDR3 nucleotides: TGTGCCAGCTTCCTAGCGGGCACAGATACGCAGTATTTT. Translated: CASFLAGTDTQYF.

The CDR3 region is CASSYSAGITDTQYF. The CDR3 coding sequence is TGTGCCAGCAGTTACTCGGCAGGCATAACGGATACGCAGTATTTT. The rearrangement links TRBV6-6 to TRBJ2-3; no reliable D call. Germline assignment: CDR1 MNHNY and CDR2 SVGAGI (reference sequence). The CDR3 runs to 15 residues. Trimming left V 0 bases short and J 6 bases short, with 13 bases between.

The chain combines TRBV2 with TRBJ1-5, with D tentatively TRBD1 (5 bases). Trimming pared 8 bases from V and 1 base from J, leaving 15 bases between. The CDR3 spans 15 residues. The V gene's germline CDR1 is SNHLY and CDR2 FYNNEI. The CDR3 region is CASRGGKGSNQPQHF. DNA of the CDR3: TGTGCCAGCCGGGGGGGAAAGGGAAGCAATCAGCCCCAGCATTTT.

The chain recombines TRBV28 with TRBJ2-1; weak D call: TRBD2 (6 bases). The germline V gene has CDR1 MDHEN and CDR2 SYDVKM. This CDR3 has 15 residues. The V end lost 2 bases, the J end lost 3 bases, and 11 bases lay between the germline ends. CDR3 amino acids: CASSLGGSGYNEQFF. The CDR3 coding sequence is TGTGCCAGCAGTTTAGGAGGGAGCGGCTACAATGAGCAGTTCTTC. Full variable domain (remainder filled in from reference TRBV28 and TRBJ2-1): DVKVTQSSRYLVKRTGEKVFLECVQDMDHENMFWYRQDPGLGLRLIYFSYDVKMKEKGDIPEGYSVSREKKERFSLILESASTNQTSMYLCASSLGGSGYNEQFFGPGTRLTVL.

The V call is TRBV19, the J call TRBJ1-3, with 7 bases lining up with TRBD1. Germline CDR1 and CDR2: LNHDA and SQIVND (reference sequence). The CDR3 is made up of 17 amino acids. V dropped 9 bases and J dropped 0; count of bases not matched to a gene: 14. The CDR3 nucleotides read TGTGCCAGGGCCCACCTCTACAGGGGCCGCTCTGGAAACACCATATATTTT. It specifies CARAHLYRGRSGNTIYF.

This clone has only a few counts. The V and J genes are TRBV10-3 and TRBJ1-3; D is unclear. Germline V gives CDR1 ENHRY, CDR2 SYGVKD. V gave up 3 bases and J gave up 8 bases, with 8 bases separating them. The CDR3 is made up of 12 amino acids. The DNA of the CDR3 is TGTGCCATCAGTGAAAGGAGTGACACCATATATTTT. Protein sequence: CAISERSDTIYF.

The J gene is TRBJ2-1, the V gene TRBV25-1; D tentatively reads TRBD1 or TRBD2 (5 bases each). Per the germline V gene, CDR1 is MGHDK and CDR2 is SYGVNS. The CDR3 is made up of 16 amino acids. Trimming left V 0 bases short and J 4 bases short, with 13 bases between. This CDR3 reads CASSEYRGPGYNEQFF. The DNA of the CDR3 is TGTGCCAGCAGTGAATATCGGGGTCCAGGGTACAATGAGCAGTTCTTC.

DNA of the CDR3: TGTGCCAGCACCTTCATTGGACCCTACGAGCAGTACTTC. Protein: CASTFIGPYEQYF. The chain couples TRBV7-9 to TRBJ2-7; D gene uncertain. Germline loops: CDR1 SEHNR, CDR2 FQNEAQ (reference sequence). V lost 7 bases, J lost 2 bases, and 12 bases lay in between. The CDR3 has 13 amino acids. The variable domain in full, completed from reference TRBV7-9 and TRBJ2-7, reads DTGVSQNPRHKITKRGQNVTFRCDPISEHNRLYWYRQTLGQGPEFLTYFQNEAQLEKSRLLSDRFSAERPKGSFSTLEIQRTEQGDSAMYLCASTFIGPYEQYFGPGTRLTVT.

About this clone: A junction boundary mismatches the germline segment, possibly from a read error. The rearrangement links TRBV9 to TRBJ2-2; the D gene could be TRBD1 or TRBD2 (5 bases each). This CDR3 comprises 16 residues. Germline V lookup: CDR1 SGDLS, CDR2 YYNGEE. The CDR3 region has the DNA TGTGCCAGCAGCCCCAAGGGCCAGGGAGACACCGGGGAGCTGCTTTTT. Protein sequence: CASSPKGQGDTGELLF. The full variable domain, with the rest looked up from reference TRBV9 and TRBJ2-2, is DSGVTQTPKHLITATGQRVTLRCSPRSGDLSVYWYQQSLDQGLQFLIQYYNGEERAKGNILERFSAQQFPDLHSELNLSSLELGDSALYFCASSPKGQGDTGELLFGEGSRLTVL.

The DNA of the CDR3 is TGTGCCAGTAGTATCCCGGAGGAGACCCAGTACTTC. Protein: CASSIPEETQYF. The chain links TRBV19 to TRBJ2-5; D remains ambiguous. Germline loops: CDR1 LNHDA, CDR2 SQIVND (reference sequence). The CDR3 extends over 12 amino acids. Trimming took 3 bases from V and 5 from J, leaving 7 bases between them.

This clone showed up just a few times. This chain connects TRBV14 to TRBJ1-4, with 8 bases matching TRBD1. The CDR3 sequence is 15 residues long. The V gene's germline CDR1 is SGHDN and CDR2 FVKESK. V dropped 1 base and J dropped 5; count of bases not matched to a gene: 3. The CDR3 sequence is CASSQGQGRNEKLFF. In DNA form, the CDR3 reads TGTGCCAGCAGCCAAGGACAGGGGAGAAATGAAAAACTGTTTTTT.

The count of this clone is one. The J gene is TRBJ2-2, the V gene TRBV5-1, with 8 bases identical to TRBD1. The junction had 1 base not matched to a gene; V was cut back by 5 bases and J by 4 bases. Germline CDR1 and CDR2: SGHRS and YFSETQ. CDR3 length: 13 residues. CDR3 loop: CASRDRATGELFF. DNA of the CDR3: TGCGCCAGCAGGGACAGGGCCACCGGGGAGCTGTTTTTT.

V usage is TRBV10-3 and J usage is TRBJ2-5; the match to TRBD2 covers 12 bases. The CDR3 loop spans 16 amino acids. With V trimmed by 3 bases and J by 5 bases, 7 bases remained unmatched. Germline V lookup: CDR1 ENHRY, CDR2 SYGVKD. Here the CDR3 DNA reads TGTGCCATCAGTGATTTGGGACTAGCGGGTGGTGAGACCCAGTACTTC. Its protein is CAISDLGLAGGETQYF.

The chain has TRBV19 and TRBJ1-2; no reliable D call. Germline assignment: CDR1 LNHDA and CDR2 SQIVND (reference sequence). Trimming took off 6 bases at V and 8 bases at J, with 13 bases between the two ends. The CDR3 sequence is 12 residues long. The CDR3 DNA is TGTGCCAGTAGGGGGTCGGGTCAAGGCTACACCTTC. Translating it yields CASRGSGQGYTF. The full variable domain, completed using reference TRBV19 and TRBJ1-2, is DGGITQSPKYLFRKEGQNVTLSCEQNLNHDAMYWYRQDPGQGLRLIYYSQIVNDFQKGDIAEGYSVSREKKESFPLTVTSAQKNPTAFYLCASRGSGQGYTFGSGTRLTVV.

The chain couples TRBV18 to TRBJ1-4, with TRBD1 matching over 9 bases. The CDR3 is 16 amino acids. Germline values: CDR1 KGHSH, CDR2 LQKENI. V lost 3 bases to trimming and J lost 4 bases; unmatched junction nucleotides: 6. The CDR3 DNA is TGTGCCAGCTCACCCCTACCGGGACAGGGTAATGAAAAACTGTTTTTT. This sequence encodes CASSPLPGQGNEKLFF.